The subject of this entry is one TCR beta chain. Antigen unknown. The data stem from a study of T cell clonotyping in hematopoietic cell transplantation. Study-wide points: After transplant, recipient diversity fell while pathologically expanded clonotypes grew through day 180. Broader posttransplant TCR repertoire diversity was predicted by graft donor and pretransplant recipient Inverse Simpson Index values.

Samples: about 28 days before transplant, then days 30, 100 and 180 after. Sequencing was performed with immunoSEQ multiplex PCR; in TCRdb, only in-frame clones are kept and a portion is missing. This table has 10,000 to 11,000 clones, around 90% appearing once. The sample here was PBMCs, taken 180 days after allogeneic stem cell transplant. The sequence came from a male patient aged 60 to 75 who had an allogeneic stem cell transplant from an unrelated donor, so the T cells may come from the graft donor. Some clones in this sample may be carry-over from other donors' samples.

CDR3 protein: CASTKLTGPPGELFF. CDR3 DNA: TGTGCCAGTACTAAACTGACAGGGCCCCCCGGGGAGCTGTTTTTT. V gene TRBV6-1 combines with J gene TRBJ2-2; TRBD1 matches at 7 bases. V was pared by 9 bases and J by 6 bases, with 13 bases of the junction left unmatched. There are 15 residues in the CDR3. Germline CDR1 is MNHNS and CDR2 is SASEGT.